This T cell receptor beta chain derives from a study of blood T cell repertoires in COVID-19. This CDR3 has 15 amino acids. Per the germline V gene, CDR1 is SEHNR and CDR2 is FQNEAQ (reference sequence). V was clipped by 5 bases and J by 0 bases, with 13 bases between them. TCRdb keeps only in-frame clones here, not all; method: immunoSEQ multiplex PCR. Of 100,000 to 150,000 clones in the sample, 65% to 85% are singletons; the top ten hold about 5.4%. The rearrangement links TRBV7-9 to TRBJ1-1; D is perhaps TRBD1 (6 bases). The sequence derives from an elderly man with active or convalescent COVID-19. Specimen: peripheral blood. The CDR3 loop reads CASSRSGTMNTEAFF. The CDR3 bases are TGTGCCAGCAGCAGATCCGGGACAATGAACACTGAAGCTTTCTTT.